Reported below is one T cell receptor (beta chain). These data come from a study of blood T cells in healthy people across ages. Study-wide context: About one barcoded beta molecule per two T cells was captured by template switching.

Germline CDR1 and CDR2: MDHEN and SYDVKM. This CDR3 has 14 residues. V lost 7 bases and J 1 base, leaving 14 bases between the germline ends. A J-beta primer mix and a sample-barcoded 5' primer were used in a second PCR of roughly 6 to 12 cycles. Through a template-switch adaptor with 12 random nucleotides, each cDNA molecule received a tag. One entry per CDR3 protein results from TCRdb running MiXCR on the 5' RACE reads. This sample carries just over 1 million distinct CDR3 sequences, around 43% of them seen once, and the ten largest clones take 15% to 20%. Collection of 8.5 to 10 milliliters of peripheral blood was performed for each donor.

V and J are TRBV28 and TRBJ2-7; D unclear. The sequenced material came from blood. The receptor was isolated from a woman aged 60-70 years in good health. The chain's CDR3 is CASTLRPPSYEQYF. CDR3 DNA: TGTGCCAGCACCCTCCGGCCTCCTTCCTACGAGCAGTACTTC.